The present TCR beta chain was sequenced within a study of CD8 T cells in Susac syndrome. cDNA came from approximately 0.5 to 1 ug RNA primed by random hexamers. The TCR beta CDR3 was amplified by immunoSEQ multiplex PCR across 54 Vbeta, 13 Jbeta. TCRdb ran MiXCR on the immunoSEQ multiplex PCR reads and lists one entry per CDR3 protein. The table shows around 150,000 distinct CDR3 sequences, with 94% occurring only once. Germline V lookup: CDR1 SGDLS, CDR2 YYNGEE. The CDR3 extends over 14 amino acids. Between the trimmed V and J ends, which lost 0 bases and 10 bases, there was a span of 14 bases. The specimen was CD8+ T cells from PBMCs. The J gene is TRBJ2-1, the V gene TRBV9; TRBD2 is a possible D gene (5 bases). This clonotype originated in a human donor in good health. The DNA of the CDR3 is TGTGCCAGCAGCGTAGGTGGATTTTCGGGGGAGCAGTTCTTC. Its protein product is CASSVGGFSGEQFF.